This TCR beta chain was found in a study of blood T cell repertoires in COVID-19. As for the study in general: Samples taken during acute and convalescent COVID-19 were collected in the United States, Italy and Spain. The cDNA or gDNA used as material had been derived from T cells, B-cell-depleted T cells, or PBMCs.

Per the authors' pipeline: Amplification of reference gene primers provided the estimated nucleated cell counts. Only in-frame clones appear in the TCRdb table, and some are missing; sequencing was by immunoSEQ multiplex PCR. V and J calls plus clone size are reproduced from that table; the DNA served to infer D and trimming. The sample consists of over 100,000 clones, roughly 85% of them appearing once. Trimming took 6 bases from V and 0 from J, leaving 12 bases between them. The CDR3 is 16 amino acids. CDR1 is MDHEN and CDR2 is SYDVKM in the germline V gene. This chain joins TRBV28 and TRBJ2-6, with a tentative D call TRBD2 (6 bases). The sample comprised peripheral blood. The clonotype was recovered from a woman aged 55-75 years with acute or convalescent COVID-19. The CDR3 loop is CASSSGGFSGANVLTF. DNA of the CDR3: TGTGCCAGCAGCTCCGGGGGTTTCTCTGGGGCCAACGTCCTGACTTTC.